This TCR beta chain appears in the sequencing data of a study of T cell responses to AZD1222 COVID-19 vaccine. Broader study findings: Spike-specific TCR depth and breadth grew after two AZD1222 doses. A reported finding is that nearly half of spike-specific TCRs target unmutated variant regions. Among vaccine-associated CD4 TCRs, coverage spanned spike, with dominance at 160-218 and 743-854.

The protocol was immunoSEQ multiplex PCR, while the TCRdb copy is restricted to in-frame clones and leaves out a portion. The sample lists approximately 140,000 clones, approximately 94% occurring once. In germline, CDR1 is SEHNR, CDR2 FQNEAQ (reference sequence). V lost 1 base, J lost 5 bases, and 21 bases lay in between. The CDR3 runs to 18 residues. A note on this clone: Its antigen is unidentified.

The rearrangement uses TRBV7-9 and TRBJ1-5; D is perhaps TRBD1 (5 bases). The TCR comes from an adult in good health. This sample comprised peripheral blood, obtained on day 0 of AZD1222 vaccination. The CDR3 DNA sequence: TGTGCCAGCAGCTTAGGTCATAGACCCGGGGGTGTTCATCAGCCCCAGCATTTT. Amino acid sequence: CASSLGHRPGGVHQPQHF.